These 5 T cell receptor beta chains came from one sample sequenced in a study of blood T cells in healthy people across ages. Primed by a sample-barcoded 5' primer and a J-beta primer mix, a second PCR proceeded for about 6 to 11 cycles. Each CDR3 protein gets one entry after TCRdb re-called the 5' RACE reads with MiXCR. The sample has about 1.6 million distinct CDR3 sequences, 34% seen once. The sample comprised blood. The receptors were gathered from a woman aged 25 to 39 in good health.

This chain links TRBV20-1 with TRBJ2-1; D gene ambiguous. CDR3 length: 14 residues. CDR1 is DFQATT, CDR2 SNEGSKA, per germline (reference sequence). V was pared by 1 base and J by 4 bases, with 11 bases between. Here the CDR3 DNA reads TGCAGTGCTAGAGCCAGAAGGCGGTACAATGAGCAGTTCTTC. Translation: CSARARRRYNEQFF.

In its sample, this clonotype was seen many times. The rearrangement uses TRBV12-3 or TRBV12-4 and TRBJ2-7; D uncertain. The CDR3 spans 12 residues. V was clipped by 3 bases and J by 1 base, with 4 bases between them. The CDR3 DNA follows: TGTGCCAGCAGTTTTGAATCCTACGAGCAGTACTTC. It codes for CASSFESYEQYF.

The CDR3 reads CAWTSGFLTDTQYF. The DNA for the CDR3 is TGTGCCTGGACTAGCGGTTTCCTCACAGATACGCAGTATTTT. The chain carries TRBV30 and TRBJ2-3; 7 nucleotides agree with TRBD2. Germline-derived CDR1 and CDR2 are GTSNPN and SVGIG (reference sequence). This CDR3 spans 14 amino acids. The junction had 6 bases not matched to a gene; V was cut back by 4 bases and J by 2 bases.

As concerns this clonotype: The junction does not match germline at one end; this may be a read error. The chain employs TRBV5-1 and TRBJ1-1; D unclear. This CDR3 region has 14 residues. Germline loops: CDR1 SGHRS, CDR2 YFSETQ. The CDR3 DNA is TGCGCCGGCAGCTTGGGAGGGAAAGGGCCTGAAGCTTTCTTT. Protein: CAGSLGGKGPEAFF.

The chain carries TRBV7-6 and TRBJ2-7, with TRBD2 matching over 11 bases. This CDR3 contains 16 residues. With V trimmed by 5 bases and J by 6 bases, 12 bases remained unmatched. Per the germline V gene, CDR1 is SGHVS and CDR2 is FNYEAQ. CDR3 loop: CASSAGTSGPPGEQYF. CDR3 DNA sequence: TGTGCCAGCAGCGCCGGGACTAGCGGACCCCCCGGCGAGCAGTACTTC.